Listed below are T cell receptor beta chains from one sample, sequenced in a study of T cell repertoires in ileal Crohn's disease. Profiling relied on immunoSEQ multiplex PCR, and the TCRdb table lists in-frame clones only, not all of them. The sample carries around 14,000 clones, over 65% recorded once. The sample was ileal tissue. The receptor set was obtained from an adult with Crohn's disease. Each CDR3 is given without its conserved first and last residue.

TRBV2	ASSGTGRINSPLH
TRBV18	ASSHRLGANVLT
TRBV2	ASSTSAGRSYEQY
TRBV7-2	ASNARTDTQY
TRBV13	ASSLHRTAGISEQY
TRBV5-4	ASSLDPSGVEQY
TRBV30	AWRTGTGGYEQY
TRBV9	ASSVGGRGSETQY
TRBV5-6	ASSWGDRDEQY
TRBV18	ASSPGSQGQTQY
TRBV6-1	ASSGHTTGTGNTIY
TRBV29-1	SVSNMNTGELF
TRBV10-3	AITRDRVYGYT
TRBV18	ASSEDRQDEKLF
TRBV5-1	ASSPRDSPNTEAF
TRBV5-4	ASSLGQGEQSTDTQY